Listed below are T cell receptor beta chains from one sample, sequenced in a study of shared clonotypes between healthy human individuals. TCRdb's copy holds only in-frame clones and misses some; the assay was immunoSEQ multiplex PCR. The sample consists of some 600,000 clones, around 96% of them appearing once. The sequencing input was naive CD8+ T cells sorted from blood. The receptors shown here come from a woman in her 30s in good health. CDR3s include the opening cysteine and the closing phenylalanine or tryptophan. The D gene is left open where the match is weak. Clone size is shown for a subset of rows, as once, few, many or a class of expanded clone.

V gene: TRBV6-5; D gene: TRBD2; J gene: TRBJ2-1; clone size: .; CDR3 DNA: TGTGCCAGCAGTTACGGGCTGGCTAGCGGGGGCAATGAGCAGTTCTTC; CDR3 protein: CASSYGLASGGNEQFF
V gene: TRBV5-4; D gene: TRBD1; J gene: TRBJ2-5; clone size: .; CDR3 DNA: TGTGCCAGCAGCTTGGAGACAGGGGGAGAGACCCAGTACTTC; CDR3 protein: CASSLETGGETQYF
V gene: TRBV28; D gene: TRBD2; J gene: TRBJ2-2; clone size: .; CDR3 DNA: TGTGCCAGCAGTTTCACTAGCGGGAGGATCACCGGGGAGCTGTTTTTT; CDR3 protein: CASSFTSGRITGELFF
V gene: TRBV9; D gene: .; J gene: TRBJ2-5; clone size: .; CDR3 DNA: TGTGCCAGCAGTAGTGGGAAAGAGACCCAGTACTTC; CDR3 protein: CASSSGKETQYF
V gene: TRBV5-1; D gene: .; J gene: TRBJ2-7; clone size: .; CDR3 DNA: TGCGCCAGCAGCGGAGACACCTACGAGCAGTACTTC; CDR3 protein: CASSGDTYEQYF
V gene: TRBV13; D gene: .; J gene: TRBJ1-5; clone size: .; CDR3 DNA: TGTGCCAGCAGCTTTAAGGGGCACAATCAGCCCCAGCATTTT; CDR3 protein: CASSFKGHNQPQHF
V gene: TRBV27; D gene: TRBD1; J gene: TRBJ1-4; clone size: once; CDR3 DNA: TGTGCCAGCACGTCTACAGGGGGGCGGCAATATAAAAATGAAAAACTGTTTTTT; CDR3 protein: CASTSTGGRQYKNEKLFF
V gene: TRBV4-2; D gene: TRBD1; J gene: TRBJ2-7; clone size: .; CDR3 DNA: TGTGCCAGCAGCCAAGGGTGGCAGGGGGCATCCTACGAGCAGTACTTC; CDR3 protein: CASSQGWQGASYEQYF
V gene: TRBV19; D gene: TRBD1; J gene: TRBJ2-7; clone size: .; CDR3 DNA: TGTGCCAGTACCGTCGGACAGGGGTCCCTCTACGAGCAGTACTTC; CDR3 protein: CASTVGQGSLYEQYF
V gene: TRBV4-1; D gene: TRBD2; J gene: TRBJ2-7; clone size: .; CDR3 DNA: TGCGCCAGCAGCCAAAGACTAGCGGGAGGGTATAGGGAATACGAGCAGTACTTC; CDR3 protein: CASSQRLAGGYREYEQYF
V gene: TRBV11-2; D gene: .; J gene: TRBJ2-2; clone size: .; CDR3 DNA: TGTGCCAGCAGGTCAGGGAATACCGGGGAGCTGTTTTTT; CDR3 protein: CASRSGNTGELFF
V gene: TRBV7-8; D gene: .; J gene: TRBJ2-5; clone size: .; CDR3 DNA: TGTGCCAGCAGCTTGGCCACGCCTGGGGGGAGTCAGACCCAGTACTTC; CDR3 protein: CASSLATPGGSQTQYF
V gene: TRBV7-2; D gene: .; J gene: TRBJ1-1; clone size: .; CDR3 DNA: TGTGCCAGCAGCTTAGTGGGGATAGTACAGAACACTGAAGCTTTCTTT; CDR3 protein: CASSLVGIVQNTEAFF
V gene: TRBV27; D gene: TRBD1; J gene: TRBJ2-7; clone size: .; CDR3 DNA: TGTGCCAGCAGTTTAGGGGGACAGAGCTCCTACGAGCAGTACTTC; CDR3 protein: CASSLGGQSSYEQYF
V gene: TRBV11-2; D gene: .; J gene: TRBJ1-5; clone size: .; CDR3 DNA: TGTGCCAGCAGCTTAATAGGGGGAAGTCAAAGCAATCAGCCCCAGCATTTT; CDR3 protein: CASSLIGGSQSNQPQHF
V gene: TRBV27; D gene: .; J gene: TRBJ2-7; clone size: once; CDR3 DNA: TGTGCCAGCAGAACGGGAGCCGATTCCTACGAGCAGTACTTC; CDR3 protein: CASRTGADSYEQYF
V gene: TRBV2; D gene: .; J gene: TRBJ1-2; clone size: .; CDR3 DNA: TGTGCCAGCAAGCCACCCGGGACAAGTCACTATGGCTACACCTTC; CDR3 protein: CASKPPGTSHYGYTF
V gene: TRBV29-1; D gene: .; J gene: TRBJ2-7; clone size: once; CDR3 DNA: TGCAGCGTTGTGGGGGAATTCTACGAGCAGTACTTC; CDR3 protein: CSVVGEFYEQYF
V gene: TRBV27; D gene: TRBD2; J gene: TRBJ2-7; clone size: .; CDR3 DNA: TGTGCCAGCAGTTTAGGGCTAGCGGGAGCCTCAGAGCAGTACTTC; CDR3 protein: CASSLGLAGASEQYF
V gene: TRBV5-6; D gene: .; J gene: TRBJ2-2; clone size: .; CDR3 DNA: TGTGCCAGCAGCTCCACACTGGGAGTTGGGGAGCTGTTTTTT; CDR3 protein: CASSSTLGVGELFF
V gene: TRBV5-4; D gene: .; J gene: TRBJ2-2; clone size: .; CDR3 DNA: TGTGCCAGCAGGGAGGGGGTCGGGGAGCTGTTTTTT; CDR3 protein: CASREGVGELFF
V gene: TRBV20-1; D gene: .; J gene: TRBJ2-2; clone size: few; CDR3 DNA: TGCAGTGCTAGAGCCAAAAGGGAGCTGTTTTTT; CDR3 protein: CSARAKRELFF
V gene: TRBV6-1; D gene: .; J gene: TRBJ2-5; clone size: few; CDR3 DNA: TGTGCCAGCAGTGATTGGGCAGTACACCAAGAGACCCAGTACTTC; CDR3 protein: CASSDWAVHQETQYF